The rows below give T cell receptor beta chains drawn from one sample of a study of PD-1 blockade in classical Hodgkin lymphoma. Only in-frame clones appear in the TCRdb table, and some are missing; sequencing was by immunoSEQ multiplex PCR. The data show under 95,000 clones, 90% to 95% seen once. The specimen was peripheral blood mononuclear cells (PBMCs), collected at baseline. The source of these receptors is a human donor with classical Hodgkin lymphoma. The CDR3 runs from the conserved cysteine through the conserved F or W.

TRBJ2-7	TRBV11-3	CASSLGEFYEQYF
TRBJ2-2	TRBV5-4	CASSLVPERTGELFF
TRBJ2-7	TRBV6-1	CASSEFGTAYEQYF
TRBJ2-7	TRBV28	CASGDYSYEQYF
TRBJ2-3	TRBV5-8	CASRGSDGNPGGPDTQYF
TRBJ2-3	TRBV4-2	CASSQDPLYTSTDTQYF
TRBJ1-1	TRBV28	CASSRRGPPAFF
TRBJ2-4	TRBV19	CASSIKDRDTYIQYF
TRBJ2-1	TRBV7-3	CASSLMGTSGTDEQFF
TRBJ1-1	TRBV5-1	CASSSRLENTEAFF
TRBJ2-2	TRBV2	CASSQGFTGELFF
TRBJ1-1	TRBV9	CASSDGAGTGNTEAFF
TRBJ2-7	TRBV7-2	CASSPPAFSPNEQYF
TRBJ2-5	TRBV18	CASSVEETQYF
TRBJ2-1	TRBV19	CASSIMTSSREQFF
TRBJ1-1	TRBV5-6	CASSLSVTEAFF
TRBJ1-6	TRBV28	CASSLMDKNSPLHF
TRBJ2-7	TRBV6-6	CASSYSRHESYEQYF
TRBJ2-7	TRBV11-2	CASSLALAGANEQYF
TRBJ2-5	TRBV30	CAWSVLREEETQYF
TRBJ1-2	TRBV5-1	CASSPEWGTNYGYTF
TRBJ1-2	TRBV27	CASSWTGGGGYGYTF
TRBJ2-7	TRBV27	CASSLEGSGYYEQYF
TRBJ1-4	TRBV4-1	CASSLAESTNEKLFF
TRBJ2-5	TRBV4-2	CASSPLGSGEETQYF
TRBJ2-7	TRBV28	CASSLTGSSYEQYF
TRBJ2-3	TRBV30	CAWSVWDRITDTQYF
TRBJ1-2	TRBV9	CASSAMQGADTF
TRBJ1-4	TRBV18	CASSNSRNEKLFF
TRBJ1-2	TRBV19	CASKPTDPNYGYTF
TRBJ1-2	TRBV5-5	CASSFERVYGYTF
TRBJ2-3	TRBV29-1	CSVGPRTGESTDTQYF
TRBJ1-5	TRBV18	CASSPDRASSNQPQHF
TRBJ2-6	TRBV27	CASSLKGPHFSGANVLTF
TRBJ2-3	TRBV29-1	CSAIGTSGRADTQYF
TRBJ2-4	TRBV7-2	CASSPGTSGGNGGIQYF
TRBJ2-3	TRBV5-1	CASSPGSTDTQYF
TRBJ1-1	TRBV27	CASSLSPVLRVNTEAFF
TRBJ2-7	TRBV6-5	CASSYLGQNSYEQYF
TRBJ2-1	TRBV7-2	CASSLRGQGANEQFF
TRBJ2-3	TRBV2	CASSSPTFFTDTQYF
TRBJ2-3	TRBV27	CASSLSAGSTDTQYF
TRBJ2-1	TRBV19	CASSMVAGISYNEQFF
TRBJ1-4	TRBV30	CAWEQGARSEKLFF
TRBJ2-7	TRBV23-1	CASSQSFLGTVGEQYF
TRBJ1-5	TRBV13	CASSRTGVNQPQHF
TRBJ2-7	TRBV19	CASSMGTGVSYEQYF
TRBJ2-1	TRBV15	CATTPRLEQGGNEQFF
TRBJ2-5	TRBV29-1	CSVVPGTSKETQYF